The 30 T cell receptor beta chains below were found in one sample sequenced in a study of tumor-infiltrating lymphocytes in primary liver carcinoma. Reverse transcription of approximately 520 ng total RNA with a constant-region primer produced TCR beta cDNA. Slightly modified ARM-PCR served as the procedure for the TCR beta libraries. These libraries came from three rounds of nested multiplex PCR. Use of TRBV1-TRBV30 forward primers with a C-beta reverse primer characterized the first two PCR rounds, which lasted about 9 cycles each. TCRdb re-called the multiplex PCR reads with MiXCR, one entry per CDR3 protein. The sample shows approximately 190,000 distinct CDR3 sequences, approximately 80% of them seen only once. Unsorted bulk tissue of about 20-30 mg yielded co-extracted RNA and DNA. Sequencing used tumor tissue from primary liver carcinoma. These receptors all stem from a man aged 35-49 years with primary liver carcinoma and hepatitis B virus infection.

Concerning this clonotype itself: Relative to the germline gene, one junction end is altered; a read error may explain this. This chain's CDR3 is CNAGTGGYNERFF. CDR3 bases: TGCAACGCTGGGACAGGGGGATACAATGAGCGGTTCTTC. The chain joins TRBV29-1 to TRBJ2-1; 11 bases are a match to TRBD1. CDR3 length equals 13 residues. Per the germline V gene, CDR1 is SQVTM and CDR2 is ANQGSEA.

Notes on this clonotype: Germline and junction disagree at one end, which may indicate a read error. The chain couples TRBV5-4 to TRBJ2-1; a possible D gene is TRBD1 (6 bases). CDR3 length equals 15 residues. The germline gives CDR1 SGHNT, CDR2 YYREEE (reference sequence). CDR3 sequence reads: CASSSGQIFKNEQFF. CDR3 sequence (DNA): TGTGCCAGCAGTTCAGGACAGATATTTAAAAATGAACAGTTCTTC.

This clonotype showed up many times. A much larger clone lies a single base off, so this may be a read error. The rearrangement uses TRBV12-3 or TRBV12-4 and TRBJ2-7; no definite D call. This CDR3 is built from 12 residues. The CDR3: CASGLEHYEQYF. The CDR3 nucleotides are TGTGCCAGCGGTTTGGAACACTACGAGCAGTACTTC.

This clonotype has a handful of counts. A much larger clone lies a single base off, so this may be a read error. The chain joins TRBV29-1 to TRBJ2-4; no reliable D call. This CDR3 spans 13 amino acids. Per the germline V gene, CDR1 is SQVTM and CDR2 is ANQGSEA. Deletions cut 8 bases from V and 1 base from J, with 12 bases between. The CDR3 sequence is CSSRPNAKNIQYF. CDR3 DNA sequence: TGCAGCTCCCGGCCCAACGCCAAAAACATTCAGTACTTC.

Details on this clonotype: This may arise from a read error, as a much more abundant clone is one base away. V is TRBV7-9 and J is TRBJ1-4, with D possibly TRBD1 on 5 matching bases. This CDR3 spans 14 amino acids. Looked up from germline, CDR1 is SEHNR and CDR2 is FQNEAQ (reference sequence). CDR3 nucleotide sequence: TGTGTCGGCAGCTTAGGGACTGATGGTGAAAAACTGTTTTTT. Amino acids: CVGSLGTDGEKLFF.

To note about this clonotype: This may stem from a read error, because a much larger clone lies one nucleotide away. This sequence joins TRBV5-1 and TRBJ1-3, with D unclear. Trimming cost V 4 bases and J 7 bases, with 12 bases left between them. In germline, CDR1 is SGHRS, CDR2 YFSETQ. The CDR3 covers 13 residues. The CDR3 DNA sequence: TGCGCCAGCAGCACCGGAGAGGCTAACACCATATATTTT. Protein: CASSTGEANTIYF.

This clonotype was picked up a small number of times. This may come from a read error, since a much larger clone is one base off. J is TRBJ2-7 and V is TRBV12-3 or TRBV12-4, with D possibly TRBD2 on 6 matching bases. There are 14 residues in the CDR3. Trimming removed 7 bases at V and 4 bases at J, with 17 bases between. This CDR3 is CASTAGTGPYEQYF. DNA for the CDR3: TGTGCCAGCACCGCCGGGACTGGCCCTTACGAGCAGTACTTC.

In regard to this clonotype: One end of the junction does not line up with germline, which may come from a read error. The chain recombines TRBV29-1 with TRBJ2-1; D not certain. The CDR3 is made up of 12 amino acids. Germline lookup yields CDR1 SQVTM and CDR2 ANQGSEA. The DNA of the CDR3 is TGCAGCGTGCGTCTTGTGAGTGGAGTACGATACTTC. This gives the protein CSVRLVSGVRYF.

V usage is TRBV2 and J usage is TRBJ2-3; 9 nucleotides match TRBD2. The CDR3 spans 17 residues. Trimming took 3 bases from V and 2 from J; bases not matched to a gene: 9. Looked up from germline, CDR1 is SNHLY and CDR2 is FYNNEI. The CDR3, as DNA: TGTGCCAGCAGTGACATCAGCGGGAGGTCCAACACAGATACGCAGTATTTT. This encodes CASSDISGRSNTDTQYF.

Points on this clonotype: At one of its ends the junction is not consistent with the germline gene, which may arise from a read error. The chain carries TRBV6-1 and TRBJ2-3; either TRBD1 or TRBD2 may fit D (5 bases each). Per germline, CDR1 MNHNS and CDR2 SASEGT. CDR3 size: 16 residues. Here the CDR3 DNA reads TGTGCCAACAGTGTAATAGGAGGACACTACACAGATACGCAGTATTTT. This gives the protein CANSVIGGHYTDTQYF.

V usage is TRBV6-5 and J usage is TRBJ2-3; the D is unclear. This CDR3 contains 15 residues. Germline V gene lookup returns CDR1 MNHEY and CDR2 SVGAGI. Trimming left V 11 bases short and J 3 bases short, with 21 bases between. The CDR3 protein is CAGNPGVAGTDTQYF. The CDR3 DNA follows: TGTGCCGGCAACCCAGGAGTAGCCGGAACAGATACGCAGTATTTT.

Note on this clonotype: It is likely a read error, because the conserved phenylalanine at the end of the CDR3 is missing. Because the CDR3's place on the DNA is in doubt, the DNA is left out and the CDR3 is given as listed by TCRdb. The rearrangement joins TRBV28 to TRBJ1-2; the D call TRBD1 from the table was never checked on the DNA. A total of 13 residues make up the CDR3, ends included. CDR1 MDHEN and CDR2 SYDVKM come from the germline V gene. The CDR3 reads CAISFPGALWLHL.

This clonotype showed up just once. One junction end does not reproduce the germline sequence, and a read error may be involved. The J gene is TRBJ2-1, the V gene TRBV2; 8 bases line up with TRBD1. Per germline, CDR1 SNHLY and CDR2 FYNNEI. The CDR3 covers 13 residues. CDR3 amino acids: CASRTGQAGGRFF. CDR3 DNA sequence: TGTGCTAGCAGGACAGGGCAAGCAGGAGGGCGGTTCTTC.

J is TRBJ2-5 and V is TRBV2, with 14 bases lining up with TRBD2. The CDR3 is 16 residues long. Germline assignment: CDR1 SNHLY and CDR2 FYNNEI. The J segment lost 6 bases and the V segment lost 5 bases, leaving 8 bases of the junction unmatched. The CDR3 here is CASSPGLAGGGQTQYF. DNA of the CDR3: TGTGCCAGCAGTCCCGGACTAGCGGGAGGAGGGCAGACCCAGTACTTC. Full variable domain (outside the CDR3, taken from reference TRBV2 and TRBJ2-5): EPEVTQTPSHQVTQMGQEVILRCVPISNHLYFYWYRQILGQKVEFLVSFYNNEISEKSEIFDDQFSVERPDGSNFTLKIRSTKLEDSAMYFCASSPGLAGGGQTQYFGPGTRLLVL.

In the case of this clonotype: The junction differs from germline at one of its ends, possibly a read error. This chain links TRBV11-1 with TRBJ2-4; the D gene is possibly TRBD2 (6 bases). Germline-derived CDR1 and CDR2 are SGHAT and FQDESV (reference sequence). This CDR3 spans 17 amino acids. CDR3 nucleotides: TGTGCCAACAGCTTTCCCGGGACTGGCGGGACCAAATACATTGAGTACTTC. Amino acid sequence: CANSFPGTGGTKYIEYF.

The chain couples TRBV6-1 to TRBJ2-2; D remains unclear. CDR1 and CDR2 from the germline V gene are MNHNS and SASEGT. Trimming pared 2 bases from V and 6 bases from J, leaving 13 bases between. This CDR3 is 15 amino acids long. The CDR3 sequence: CASSESVDIAGELFF. The CDR3 nucleotides are TGTGCCAGCAGTGAAAGCGTGGATATCGCCGGGGAGCTGTTTTTT.

On this clonotype itself: No conserved phenylalanine or tryptophan ends this CDR3, so it is likely a read error. The chain carries TRBV29-1 and TRBJ2-5; D is perhaps TRBD1 (6 bases). Between the trimmed V and J ends, which lost 1 base and 5 bases, there was a span of 11 bases. Germline lookup yields CDR1 SQVTM and CDR2 ANQGSEA. The CDR3 runs to 13 residues. DNA of the CDR3: TGCAGCGTTGAAGGGACAGAGGGGGAGACCCAGTACATC. It specifies CSVEGTEGETQYI.

This clonotype showed up just once. The germline gene is not matched at one end of the junction; a read error may be the cause. The rearrangement links TRBV12-3 or TRBV12-4 to TRBJ2-1; D ambiguous. CDR3 length equals 13 residues. CDR3 protein: CASSFGRENERFF. Written as DNA, the CDR3 is TGTGCCAGCAGTTTTGGCAGAGAGAATGAGCGGTTCTTC.

Concerning this clonotype: The final CDR3 position lacks the conserved phenylalanine or tryptophan, pointing to a likely read error. CDR3 in DNA: TGTGCCAGCAGTGCTGGGGGTAATCAGTCCCAGCATTCT. Residues: CASSAGGNQSQHS. The rearrangement links TRBV6-2 or TRBV6-3 to TRBJ1-5; D is possibly TRBD1 (5 bases). Germline CDR1 is MNHEY and CDR2 is SVGEGT. This CDR3 spans 13 amino acids.

Points on this clonotype: This may be a read error: a much more frequent sequence differs by one nucleotide. The chain joins TRBV24-1 to TRBJ2-1; 9 bases line up with TRBD1. CDR1 and CDR2 from the germline V gene are KGHDR and SFDVKD. CDR3 size: 15 residues. CDR3 sequence: CTTSDSGTGNNEQFF. The CDR3 coding sequence is TGTACCACCAGTGACTCGGGGACAGGGAACAATGAGCAGTTCTTC.

On this clonotype itself: Since the CDR3 does not end with the conserved phenylalanine or tryptophan, this likely comes from a read error. This chain joins TRBV19 and TRBJ2-7; a possible D gene is TRBD2 (6 bases). The germline V and J ends were trimmed by 10 bases and 7 bases, with 23 bases remaining between them. The CDR3 totals 14 residues. Germline V lookup: CDR1 LNHDA, CDR2 SQIVND (reference sequence). The chain's CDR3 is CATSGTPRAEEQYS. The CDR3 bases are TGTGCCACCTCTGGGACTCCCCGGGCCGAGGAGCAGTACTCC.

About this clonotype itself: Since the CDR3 does not end with the conserved phenylalanine or tryptophan, this likely comes from a read error. CDR3 region: CASSLLSGGYEQYI. CDR3 DNA sequence: TGTGCCAGCAGTTTGTTATCGGGAGGCTACGAGCAGTACATC. This chain joins TRBV12-3 or TRBV12-4 and TRBJ2-7, with TRBD2 identical over 7 bases. Losses at the gene ends were 3 bases for V and 3 bases for J; bases not matched to a gene: 5. This CDR3 comprises 14 residues.

The chain uses TRBV29-1 and TRBJ2-1; TRBD2 matches 8 bases. V gave up 0 bases and J gave up 7 bases; unmatched junction bases: 14. Germline loops: CDR1 SQVTM, CDR2 ANQGSEA. The CDR3 sequence is 17 residues long. The CDR3 reads CSVEDASAGGRGNEQFF. The CDR3 coding sequence is TGCAGCGTTGAAGATGCAAGCGCGGGGGGTCGAGGTAATGAGCAGTTCTTC.

Concerning this clonotype: One end of the junction fails to match germline, which may point to a read error. Here the CDR3 reads CSVEPPGSFEQSF. In DNA, the CDR3 is TGCAGCGTTGAACCTCCAGGATCCTTCGAGCAGTCCTTC. This chain joins TRBV29-1 and TRBJ2-7; no firm D call. The CDR3 consists of 13 residues. The germline V gene encodes CDR1 SQVTM and CDR2 ANQGSEA.

Note on this clonotype: Since the CDR3 does not end with the conserved phenylalanine or tryptophan, this likely comes from a read error. The rearrangement links TRBV10-3 to TRBJ1-5, with TRBD1 as a possible D gene (5 bases). Trimming took 3 bases from V and 7 from J, leaving 10 bases between them. The CDR3 is 13 residues long. CDR1 is ENHRY and CDR2 is SYGVKD in the germline V gene. CDR3 sequence: CAISESGDQPQHI. CDR3 in DNA: TGTGCCATCAGTGAATCGGGGGACCAGCCCCAGCATATT.

On this clonotype: A much larger clone sits a single nucleotide away, making a read error possible. This CDR3 fails to terminate in the conserved phenylalanine or tryptophan, so it likely reflects a read error. The chain uses TRBV5-1 and TRBJ2-1, with a possible D match to TRBD2 (6 bases). CDR1 is SGHRS and CDR2 is YFSETQ in the germline V gene. CDR3 length equals 14 residues. Deletions cut 3 bases from V and 5 bases from J, with 12 bases between. CDR3 nucleotide sequence: TGCGCCAGCAGCTCCTCCGGGACTCACAATGAGCAGTTCTTA. Amino acid sequence: CASSSSGTHNEQFL.

Note on this clonotype: One base away lies a much larger clone, so this may be a sequencing read error. The V gene is TRBV30, the J gene TRBJ1-1; D unresolved. This CDR3 has 12 residues. Germline CDR1 and CDR2: GTSNPN and SVGIG (reference sequence). CDR3 in amino acids: CTWSANRLEAFF. The CDR3 nucleotides are TGTACCTGGAGTGCCAACCGGCTTGAAGCTTTCTTT.

This clonotype was found many times. The V and J genes are TRBV5-5 and TRBJ2-3; 8 bases align to TRBD2. The CDR3 contains 15 residues. J was trimmed by 3 bases and V by 1 base; bases with no gene match: 4. Germline V gene data show CDR1 as SGHKS and CDR2 as YYEKEE (reference sequence). The chain's CDR3 is CASSLIRGGTDTQYF. CDR3 DNA sequence: TGTGCCAGCAGCTTGATACGGGGGGGGACAGATACGCAGTATTTT.

Comment on this clonotype: Its ends do not fully match the called genes, so a read error is possible. V usage is TRBV11-2 and J usage is TRBJ2-5; the match to TRBD2 covers 9 bases. CDR1 and CDR2 from the germline V gene are SGHAT and FQNNGV. This CDR3 is 14 amino acids long. The CDR3 DNA reads TGTGTCAGCACACGAGCGGGAGGACAAGAGACCCAGTACTTC. Protein product: CVSTRAGGQETQYF. Using reference TRBV11-2 and TRBJ2-5 for the parts outside the CDR3, the full variable domain is EAGVAQSPRYKIIEKRQSVAFWCNPISGHATLYWYQQILGQGPKLLIQFQNNGVVDDSQLPKDRFSAERLKGVDSTLKIQPAKLEDSAVYLCVSTRAGGQETQYFGPGTRLLVL.

As concerns this clonotype: One end of the junction fails to match germline, which may point to a read error. The genes are TRBV29-1 and TRBJ2-3, with 7 nucleotides matching TRBD1. Germline CDR1 is SQVTM and CDR2 is ANQGSEA. The CDR3 runs to 12 residues. The CDR3 spells CSNETGTDMQYF. For the CDR3, the DNA is TGCAGCAACGAAACAGGGACAGATATGCAGTATTTT.